This passage covers 26 T cell receptor delta chains from one sample sequenced in a study of gamma-delta chains in newborns, infants, children. TCRdb used CATT to re-call clones from the reads. This sample has 9,500 to 13,000 delta-chain clones, with around 3.5% found just once. Material for sequencing was blood. Source of these receptors: a child who was a newborn, infant or young child, either healthy, febrile or measles-vaccinated (not recorded which).

This chain joins TRDV2 and TRDJ1; D perhaps matches TRDD3 (6 bases). This CDR3 region has 17 residues. V gave up 1 base and J gave up 0 bases, with 17 bases separating them. The germline gives CDR1 GEAIGNYY, CDR2 EKD. The CDR3 protein is CACDTLGLTPYTDKLIF. For the CDR3, the DNA is TGTGCCTGTGACACGCTGGGGTTAACCCCGTACACCGATAAACTCATCTTT.

This clone was detected a few times. Only one base separates this from a far larger clonotype, so it likely reflects a read error. V gene TRDV2 combines with J gene TRDJ3, with 9 bases aligning to TRDD3. CDR1 is GEAIGNYY, CDR2 EKD, per germline. The CDR3 is 20 amino acids. V shed 3 bases and J 0 bases; nucleotides not matched to a gene: 11. CDR3 DNA sequence: TGTGCCTGTGACCCTCTACCGGGGGATACACCCTCCTGGGACACCCGACAGATGTTTTTC. It codes for CACDPLPGDTPSWDTRQMFF.

The V call is TRDV1, the J call TRDJ2; D gene unclear. V gave up 0 bases and J gave up 0 bases, with 11 bases separating them. Germline CDR1 is TSWWSYY and CDR2 is QGS. The CDR3 totals 17 residues. As DNA, the CDR3 is TGTGCTCTTGGGGAACTGGAGTGGAGCGCTTTGACAGCACAACTCTTCTTT. Amino acid sequence: CALGELEWSALTAQLFF.

V usage is TRDV2 and J usage is TRDJ1; possibly TRDD3 for D (5 bases). Germline lookup yields CDR1 GEAIGNYY and CDR2 EKD. This CDR3 comprises 17 residues. V was shortened by 0 bases and J by 11 bases, with 27 bases between the two germline ends. In nucleotides, the CDR3 is TGTGCCTGTGACACCGTGGTGGGATCAAGCACCAAAAGGAGGCTCATCTTT. Its protein is CACDTVVGSSTKRRLIF.

This clone qualifies as medium-sized. This sample also contains other DNA sequences that code for the same CDR3. The V call is TRDV2, the J call TRDJ3, with 9 bases lining up with TRDD3. CDR1 is GEAIGNYY, CDR2 EKD, per germline. Unmatched junction bases numbered 2, after V lost 0 bases and J lost 0 bases. CDR3 length: 18 residues. The CDR3 sequence: CACDTGGYSSWDTRQMFF. CDR3 DNA sequence: TGTGCCTGTGACACCGGGGGATACAGCTCCTGGGACACCCGACAGATGTTTTTC.

This clone has only a few counts. The chain combines TRDV1 with TRDJ1; 7 nucleotides match TRDD3. Germline V CDR1 and CDR2: TSWWSYY, QGS. V gave up 3 bases and J gave up 1 base; unmatched junction bases: 17. The length of the CDR3 is 19 residues. In DNA form, the CDR3 reads TGTGCTCTTGGGGAGGGCCCTCTATCTGGGGATAGGAGCACCGATAAACTCATCTTT. It is translated as CALGEGPLSGDRSTDKLIF.

The chain combines TRDV1 with TRDJ1, with 7 bases matching TRDD2. Germline V CDR1 and CDR2: TSWWSYY, QGS. This CDR3 has 19 residues. The trim removed 1 base at V and 0 bases at J, leaving 14 bases unmatched. The CDR3 DNA reads TGTGCTCTTGGGGAACGGCCTTCCTCCAGGGGAGGGTACACCGATAAACTCATCTTT. Protein product: CALGERPSSRGGYTDKLIF.

The rearrangement links TRDV1 to TRDJ2; possibly TRDD3 for D (6 bases). Germline V lookup: CDR1 TSWWSYY, CDR2 QGS. This CDR3 spans 20 amino acids. Trimming stripped 3 bases from V and 7 bases from J, with 30 bases between. CDR3 nucleotide sequence: TGTGCTCTTGGGGACTACCCCATAACCTGGGGACCCTCAGGAGGAGCACAACTCTTCTTT. Its translation is CALGDYPITWGPSGGAQLFF.

This clone counts as medium-sized. The V gene is TRDV2, the J gene TRDJ1; D possibly corresponds to TRDD3 (6 bases). V lost 3 bases and J lost 0, with 13 bases in between. Germline CDR1 GEAIGNYY, CDR2 EKD. The CDR3 length is 15 residues. The CDR3 here is CACDPWGAYTDKLIF. The CDR3 bases are TGTGCCTGTGACCCATGGGGGGCGTACACCGATAAACTCATCTTT.

This clone appeared a few times. CDR3 residues: CALGEHHRRRSDKLIF. CDR3 nucleotides: TGTGCTCTTGGGGAACATCACCGGAGGCGATCCGATAAACTCATCTTT. The rearrangement joins TRDV1 to TRDJ1; D gene uncertain. Germline values: CDR1 TSWWSYY, CDR2 QGS. The V end was cut by 1 base, the J end by 3 bases, with 15 bases between. The CDR3 spans 16 residues.

The table lists this clone with a few counts. This sequence joins TRDV1 and TRDJ1; the match to TRDD3 covers 8 bases. V dropped 0 bases and J dropped 1; count of bases not matched to a gene: 28. Germline CDR1 is TSWWSYY and CDR2 is QGS. This CDR3 has 24 residues. CDR3 in DNA: TGTGCTCTTGGGGAACTAGACGATCTTACGTTGAGGAACTGGGGGCTTCTCGTCACCGATAAACTCATCTTT. This translates into CALGELDDLTLRNWGLLVTDKLIF.

There are a few counts of this clone. The sample has other DNA sequences that encode this CDR3 too. The chain employs TRDV2 and TRDJ3; 11 nucleotides line up with TRDD3. CDR1 is GEAIGNYY and CDR2 is EKD in the germline V gene. Unmatched junction bases numbered 5, after V lost 2 bases and J lost 0 bases. This CDR3 contains 19 residues. CDR3 residues: CACDKVLGDNSWDTRQMFF. In DNA form, the CDR3 reads TGTGCCTGTGACAAAGTACTGGGGGATAACTCCTGGGACACCCGACAGATGTTTTTC.

Worth noting for this clone: Other nucleotide sequences in the sample specify the same CDR3. J is TRDJ1 and V is TRDV1, with D maybe TRDD2 (5 bases). CDR3 length: 16 residues. V was shortened by 5 bases and J by 5 bases, with 21 bases between the two germline ends. The V gene's germline CDR1 is TSWWSYY and CDR2 QGS. CDR3 in amino acids: CALGRSFHLLRDKLIF. In DNA form, the CDR3 reads TGTGCTCTTGGGAGGTCTTTCCACCTACTAAGGGATAAACTCATCTTT.

A few counts support this clone. A junction boundary mismatches the germline segment, possibly from a read error. This CDR3 is also generated by other DNA sequences in the sample. The genes are TRDV2 and TRDJ3; no definite D call. This CDR3 spans 17 amino acids. CDR1 and CDR2 (germline): GEAIGNYY, EKD. CDR3 nucleotides: TGCGCCTGTGACACCGCAGGTTCATCCTGGGACACCCGACAGATGTTTTTC. It codes for CACDTAGSSWDTRQMFF.

This clone was observed a few times. The V call is TRDV2, the J call TRDJ1, with TRDD3 as a possible D gene (6 bases). The V and J ends lost 1 base and 0 bases respectively, with 26 bases between them. This CDR3 has 20 residues. Germline-derived CDR1 and CDR2 are GEAIGNYY and EKD. The CDR3 reads CACDTVIGGHACNNTDKLIF. CDR3 sequence (DNA): TGTGCCTGTGACACAGTGATCGGGGGACACGCCTGTAATAACACCGATAAACTCATCTTT.

The chain combines TRDV3 with TRDJ1, with D possibly TRDD3 on 5 matching bases. The CDR3 runs 11 residues. V lost 1 base and J lost 8, with 11 bases in between. Germline CDR1 is TVYSNPD and CDR2 is GDNSRS (reference sequence). The CDR3 loop is CAFNLDWKLIF. CDR3 nucleotide sequence: TGTGCCTTTAACTTGGACTGGAAACTCATCTTT.

J is TRDJ1 and V is TRDV1; the match to TRDD3 covers 10 bases. The J segment lost 6 bases and the V segment lost 3 bases, leaving 19 bases of the junction unmatched. The CDR3 spans 19 residues. Germline V CDR1 and CDR2: TSWWSYY, QGS. The CDR3 loop reads CALGELPRAAYWGIHKLIF. The CDR3 bases are TGTGCTCTTGGGGAGCTCCCGAGGGCCGCTTACTGGGGGATTCATAAACTCATCTTT.

A word on this clone: A junction boundary mismatches the germline segment, possibly from a read error. J is TRDJ1 and V is TRAV29/DV5; 13 positions agree with TRDD3. The germline gives CDR1 NSMFDY, CDR2 ISSIKDK. CDR3 length: 19 residues. This CDR3 is CAASAGSPDWGIRTDKPIF. CDR3 bases: TGTGCAGCAAGCGCTGGTTCCCCCGACTGGGGGATACGCACCGATAAACCCATCTTT.

A note on this clone: A clone one base away is much larger, so this may be a read error. At the DNA level, this CDR3 is encoded by other sequences in the same sample as well. The chain couples TRDV1 to TRDJ2, with D perhaps TRDD3 (6 bases). Per the germline V gene, CDR1 is TSWWSYY and CDR2 is QGS. V lost 4 bases and J 6 bases, leaving 27 bases between the germline ends. This CDR3 has 19 residues. The CDR3 coding sequence is TGTGCTCTTGGGGGACCGGGCCTCCTCTGGGGAAAGCGTCCAGCACAACTCTTCTTT. It is translated as CALGGPGLLWGKRPAQLFF.

This rearrangement joins TRDV3 to TRDJ1; D unclear. Per the germline V gene, CDR1 is TVYSNPD and CDR2 is GDNSRS (reference sequence). There are 13 residues in the CDR3. The germline V and J ends were trimmed by 3 bases and 2 bases, with 13 bases remaining between them. The CDR3 DNA is TGTGCCTTAACCGGGACTGAGACCGATAAACTCATCTTT. Translated: CALTGTETDKLIF.

The chain combines TRDV1 with TRDJ1; D is ambiguous. The CDR3 consists of 18 residues. Deletions cut 1 base from V and 3 bases from J, with 21 bases between. Germline CDR1 reads TSWWSYY; CDR2 reads QGS. The chain's CDR3 is CALGERVAQRIWADKLIF. The DNA of the CDR3 is TGTGCTCTTGGGGAACGGGTGGCCCAGAGGATTTGGGCCGATAAACTCATCTTT.

This clone was recorded a few times. The same CDR3 arises from other DNA sequences in this sample as well. The chain recombines TRDV1 with TRDJ1; 12 bases match TRDD3. The CDR3 runs 24 residues. Germline V CDR1 and CDR2: TSWWSYY, QGS. Losses at the gene ends were 0 bases for V and 0 bases for J; bases not matched to a gene: 23. The DNA of the CDR3 is TGTGCTCTTGGGGAACTAAAACTCCAGCCCCGGGCTGGGGGATACGGGACGTACACCGATAAACTCATCTTT. It translates to CALGELKLQPRAGGYGTYTDKLIF.

This clone was detected only a few times. V gene TRDV1 combines with J gene TRDJ1, with 7 positions matching TRDD3. The CDR3 length is 15 residues. The trim removed 7 bases at V and 3 bases at J, leaving 11 bases unmatched. Germline V lookup: CDR1 TSWWSYY, CDR2 QGS. The CDR3 DNA is TGTGCTCTTGTTGTACGTGGGGGACCAGCCGATAAACTCATCTTT. Its translation: CALVVRGGPADKLIF.

In this sample, this clone turned up a few times. At residue 4, the TCRdb protein and translated DNA are inconsistent; the protein given comes from the DNA. The chain has TRDV2 and TRDJ1; a weak D match, TRDD3 (6 bases). Germline loops: CDR1 GEAIGNYY, CDR2 EKD. The CDR3 has 17 residues. The CDR3 DNA follows: TGTGCCTGTGTCACCGTGGGGGGTTCTATTTACGCCGATAAACTCATCTTT. Encoded protein: CACVTVGGSIYADKLIF.

The V and J genes are TRDV1 and TRDJ1, with 9 bases matching TRDD2. CDR3 length equals 18 residues. The V gene's germline CDR1 is TSWWSYY and CDR2 QGS. The V and J ends lost 4 bases and 1 base, in that order; junction bases with no gene match: 13. Here the CDR3 DNA reads TGTGCTCTTGGGGCGACCTTCCTACGTGCCGGGGCCACCGATAAACTCATCTTT. Its protein product is CALGATFLRAGATDKLIF.

This sequence joins TRDV2 and TRDJ1, with 11 bases identical to TRDD3. This CDR3 region has 17 residues. Germline CDR1 reads GEAIGNYY; CDR2 reads EKD. The V segment lost 3 bases and the J segment 8 bases; nucleotides outside the gene matches: 16. CDR3 sequence reads: CACDLVGDTSHEAKLIF. Here the CDR3 DNA reads TGTGCCTGTGACCTTGTGGGGGATACGAGTCACGAAGCCAAACTCATCTTT.